The clone carrying this T cell receptor beta chain was seen a few times. The antigen remains undetermined. One entry per CDR3 protein, called by TCRdb with MiXCR from the 5' RACE reads. The repertoire holds 84,000 or so distinct CDR3 sequences, with 14% to 15% as singletons. The data are from a study of early T cells in non-severe SARS-CoV-2 infection. V lost 0 bases and J lost 0, with 9 bases in between. The CDR3 runs to 15 residues. Looked up from germline, CDR1 is SGHDT and CDR2 is YYEEEE. Findings and caveats of the study: Database matching using VDJdb favored anti-spike CD8 responses, with private and CD4 specificities left missing.

The sequence was obtained from an adult who was a healthcare worker with PCR-confirmed SARS-CoV-2 infection or an uninfected control (not recorded which). The chain employs TRBV5-6 and TRBJ1-1; D is unclear. What was sequenced was whole blood. For the CDR3, the DNA is TGTGCCAGCAGCTTGGGTCAGGCGATGAACACTGAAGCTTTCTTT. Translated: CASSLGQAMNTEAFF.